Here is one T cell receptor (beta chain) with its context. These data are taken from a study of blood T cell repertoires in COVID-19. On the study more broadly: Samples came from the United States, Italy and Spain, spanning acute and convalescent COVID-19.

Using immunoSEQ multiplex PCR, the repertoire was profiled, and TCRdb retains in-frame clones only, with some absent. The table has about 300,000 clones, around nine tenths seen once. CDR3 length: 17 residues. The V gene end was trimmed by 6 bases and the J gene end by 6 bases; junction bases not matched to a gene: 12. The V gene's germline CDR1 is SGHRS and CDR2 YFSETQ. Assignments of participants to cohorts depended upon their own reported clinical history. Those designated as exposed participants met a COVID-19 case within 2 weeks before study entry. Input material: PBMCs or T cells enriched from blood (not recorded which). The origin of this receptor is a woman between 45 and 65 years old who had been exposed to COVID-19. V gene TRBV5-1 combines with J gene TRBJ2-2; 12 bases fit TRBD2. This chain's CDR3 is CASNPSGGAGSAGELFF. In DNA, the CDR3 is TGCGCCAGCAACCCTAGCGGGGGGGCCGGTTCTGCCGGGGAGCTGTTTTTT.